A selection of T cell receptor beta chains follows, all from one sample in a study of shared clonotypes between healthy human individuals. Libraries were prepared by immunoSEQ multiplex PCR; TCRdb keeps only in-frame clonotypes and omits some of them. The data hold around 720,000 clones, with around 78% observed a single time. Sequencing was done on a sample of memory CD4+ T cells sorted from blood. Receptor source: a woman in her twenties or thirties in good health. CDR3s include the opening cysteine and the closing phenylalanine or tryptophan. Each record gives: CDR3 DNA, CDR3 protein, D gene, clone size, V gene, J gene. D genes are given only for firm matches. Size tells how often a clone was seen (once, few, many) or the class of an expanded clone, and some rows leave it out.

CDR3 DNA: TGCGCCAGCAGCTGGCAAGGCAGACAAGAGACCCAGTACTTC; CDR3 protein: CASSWQGRQETQYF; D gene: .; clone size: .; V gene: TRBV5-1; J gene: TRBJ2-5
CDR3 DNA: TGTGCCTGGAGCACACAGGAAAATCAGCCCCAGCATTTT; CDR3 protein: CAWSTQENQPQHF; D gene: .; clone size: .; V gene: TRBV30; J gene: TRBJ1-5
CDR3 DNA: TGCGCCAGCAGCGCGGGGGACCCCTACCTGGATGAGCAGTTCTTC; CDR3 protein: CASSAGDPYLDEQFF; D gene: TRBD2; clone size: .; V gene: TRBV5-1; J gene: TRBJ2-1
CDR3 DNA: TGTGCCAGTGACCGGACAGGGGGCCACAATGAGCAGTTCTTC; CDR3 protein: CASDRTGGHNEQFF; D gene: TRBD1; clone size: .; V gene: TRBV19; J gene: TRBJ2-1
CDR3 DNA: TGTGCCAGCAGCTTAGTCGGACTAGCGGCGAACACCGGGGAGCTGTTTTTT; CDR3 protein: CASSLVGLAANTGELFF; D gene: TRBD2; clone size: .; V gene: TRBV7-8; J gene: TRBJ2-2
CDR3 DNA: TGTGCCAGCAGTGAAAGCGTTGGCAGGGGCAATCAGCCCCAGCATTTT; CDR3 protein: CASSESVGRGNQPQHF; D gene: .; clone size: .; V gene: TRBV6-1; J gene: TRBJ1-5
CDR3 DNA: TGTGCCAGTAGTGAGCAGGGAGGGAGAACTGAAGCTTTCTTT; CDR3 protein: CASSEQGGRTEAFF; D gene: .; clone size: once; V gene: TRBV19; J gene: TRBJ1-1
CDR3 DNA: TGCGCCAGCAGTCAATCCGGCAGGGGGTACGAGCAGTACTTC; CDR3 protein: CASSQSGRGYEQYF; D gene: TRBD1; clone size: .; V gene: TRBV23-1; J gene: TRBJ2-7
CDR3 DNA: TGTGCCAGCAGCCCACACGGTAGTAGCGGGAGCCCGACGGGGGAGCTGTTTTTT; CDR3 protein: CASSPHGSSGSPTGELFF; D gene: TRBD2; clone size: .; V gene: TRBV5-4; J gene: TRBJ2-2
CDR3 DNA: TGTGCCAGCAGCGAATATTCCCTCTCTGGGGCCAACGTCCTGACTTTC; CDR3 protein: CASSEYSLSGANVLTF; D gene: .; clone size: once; V gene: TRBV9; J gene: TRBJ2-6
CDR3 DNA: TGTGCCAGCAGTTTAGACCGCAACTATGGCTACACCTTC; CDR3 protein: CASSLDRNYGYTF; D gene: .; clone size: .; V gene: TRBV6-5; J gene: TRBJ1-2
CDR3 DNA: TGTGCCAGCAGCCTGGGGGACAGGGGGGTCTATGGCTACACCTTC; CDR3 protein: CASSLGDRGVYGYTF; D gene: TRBD1; clone size: .; V gene: TRBV28; J gene: TRBJ1-2
CDR3 DNA: TGCGCCAGCAACGACGTGGCCTGGGAGACCCAGTACTTC; CDR3 protein: CASNDVAWETQYF; D gene: .; clone size: few; V gene: TRBV5-1; J gene: TRBJ2-5
CDR3 DNA: TGCGCCAGCAGCTCATCCCTAGCGGGAGGACTGGGCAATGAGCAGTTCTTC; CDR3 protein: CASSSSLAGGLGNEQFF; D gene: TRBD2; clone size: .; V gene: TRBV5-1; J gene: TRBJ2-1
CDR3 DNA: TGTGCCAGCAGTGAAGGGGACAGACCCTACGAGCAGTACTTC; CDR3 protein: CASSEGDRPYEQYF; D gene: TRBD1; clone size: .; V gene: TRBV2; J gene: TRBJ2-7
CDR3 DNA: TGTGCCAGTAGTATTCCGGGGCCCCTTCTCTTC; CDR3 protein: CASSIPGPLLF; D gene: .; clone size: .; V gene: TRBV19; J gene: TRBJ2-1
CDR3 DNA: TGTGCCATCAGGCAGGGTGCAACTAATGAAAAACTGTTTTTT; CDR3 protein: CAIRQGATNEKLFF; D gene: .; clone size: .; V gene: TRBV10-3; J gene: TRBJ1-4
CDR3 DNA: TGTGCCAGCAGCTTTAGCGACAGGGGGCGGAAAATGACCGGGGAGCTGTTTTTT; CDR3 protein: CASSFSDRGRKMTGELFF; D gene: TRBD1; clone size: .; V gene: TRBV7-9; J gene: TRBJ2-2
CDR3 DNA: TGTGCCAGCAGTTCGGGCAGTCAAAATCAGCCCCAGCATTTT; CDR3 protein: CASSSGSQNQPQHF; D gene: .; clone size: .; V gene: TRBV28; J gene: TRBJ1-5
CDR3 DNA: TGTGCCAGCAGGTATAGCGGGAGTGGTTACAATGAGCAGTTCTTC; CDR3 protein: CASRYSGSGYNEQFF; D gene: TRBD2; clone size: few; V gene: TRBV2; J gene: TRBJ2-1
CDR3 DNA: TGTGCCAGCAGCCGGGACAGGGTTACAGAGACCCAGTACTTC; CDR3 protein: CASSRDRVTETQYF; D gene: TRBD1; clone size: .; V gene: TRBV2; J gene: TRBJ2-5
CDR3 DNA: TGTGCCAGTAGTGGGACAGGGGCTTACGAGCAGTACTTC; CDR3 protein: CASSGTGAYEQYF; D gene: TRBD1; clone size: .; V gene: TRBV19; J gene: TRBJ2-7
CDR3 DNA: TGCGCCAGCAGCTTGGTAGGGAACGAGCAGTACTTC; CDR3 protein: CASSLVGNEQYF; D gene: .; clone size: once; V gene: TRBV5-1; J gene: TRBJ2-7
CDR3 DNA: TGTGCCAGCAGTTTAGCCAATCCAGGGTGGGTAATGACAGATACGCAGTATTTT; CDR3 protein: CASSLANPGWVMTDTQYF; D gene: .; clone size: once; V gene: TRBV28; J gene: TRBJ2-3